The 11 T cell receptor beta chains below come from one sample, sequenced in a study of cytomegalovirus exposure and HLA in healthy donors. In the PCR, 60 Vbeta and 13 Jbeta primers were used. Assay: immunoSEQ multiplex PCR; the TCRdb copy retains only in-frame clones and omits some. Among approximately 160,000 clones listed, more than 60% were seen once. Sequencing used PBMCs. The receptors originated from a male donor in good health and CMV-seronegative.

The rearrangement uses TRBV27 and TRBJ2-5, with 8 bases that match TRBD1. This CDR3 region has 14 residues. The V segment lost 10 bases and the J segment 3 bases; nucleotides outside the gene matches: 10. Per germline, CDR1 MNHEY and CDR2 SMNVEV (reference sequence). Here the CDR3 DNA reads TGTGCCACCCAGGGGGCGGGCGGGGAAGAGACCCAGTACTTC. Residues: CATQGAGGEETQYF.

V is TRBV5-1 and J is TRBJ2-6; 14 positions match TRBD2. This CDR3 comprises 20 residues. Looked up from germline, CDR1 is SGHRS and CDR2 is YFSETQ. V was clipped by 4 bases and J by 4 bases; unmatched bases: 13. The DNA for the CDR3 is TGCGCCAGCAGCCCCACCGGGGGACTAGCGGGAGTGGGAGGGGCCAACGTCCTGACTTTC. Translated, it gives CASSPTGGLAGVGGANVLTF. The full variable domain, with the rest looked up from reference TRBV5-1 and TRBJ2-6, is KAGVTQTPRYLIKTRGQQVTLSCSPISGHRSVSWYQQTPGQGLQFLFEYFSETQRNKGNFPGRFSGRQFSNSRSEMNVSTLELGDSALYLCASSPTGGLAGVGGANVLTFGAGSRLTVL.

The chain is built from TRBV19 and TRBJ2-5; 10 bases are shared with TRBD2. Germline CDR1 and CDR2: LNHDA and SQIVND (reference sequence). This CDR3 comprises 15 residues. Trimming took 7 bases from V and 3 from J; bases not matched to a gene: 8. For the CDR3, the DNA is TGTGCCAGTAATCCCGGACTAGCGGCGAAAGAGACCCAGTACTTC. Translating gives CASNPGLAAKETQYF.

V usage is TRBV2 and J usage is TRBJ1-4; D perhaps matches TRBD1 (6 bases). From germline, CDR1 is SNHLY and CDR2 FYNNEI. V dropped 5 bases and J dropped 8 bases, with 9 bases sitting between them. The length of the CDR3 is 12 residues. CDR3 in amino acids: CASSTGSEKLFF. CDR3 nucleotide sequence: TGTGCCAGCAGTACAGGGTCGGAAAAACTGTTTTTT.

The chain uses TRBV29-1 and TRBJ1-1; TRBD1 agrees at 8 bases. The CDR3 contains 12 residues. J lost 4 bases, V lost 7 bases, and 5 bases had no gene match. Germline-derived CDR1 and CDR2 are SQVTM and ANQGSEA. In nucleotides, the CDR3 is TGCAGCGGAGGACAGGGAAGCACTGAAGCTTTCTTT. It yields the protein CSGGQGSTEAFF.

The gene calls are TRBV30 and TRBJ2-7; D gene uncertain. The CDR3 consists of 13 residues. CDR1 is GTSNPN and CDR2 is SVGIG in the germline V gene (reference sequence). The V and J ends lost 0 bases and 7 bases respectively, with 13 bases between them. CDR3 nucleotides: TGTGCCTGGAGTGTTTCCATTCCTCGGGAGCAGTACTTC. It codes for CAWSVSIPREQYF.

CDR3 coding DNA: TGTGCCACCAGAGGACAGGCGTCCACAGGGCCCCAGCATTTT. As protein: CATRGQASTGPQHF. This chain joins TRBV6-5 and TRBJ1-5; 7 nucleotides agree with TRBD1. CDR3 length: 14 amino acids. The germline V gene encodes CDR1 MNHEY and CDR2 SVGAGI. Unmatched junction bases numbered 15, after V lost 10 bases and J lost 9 bases.

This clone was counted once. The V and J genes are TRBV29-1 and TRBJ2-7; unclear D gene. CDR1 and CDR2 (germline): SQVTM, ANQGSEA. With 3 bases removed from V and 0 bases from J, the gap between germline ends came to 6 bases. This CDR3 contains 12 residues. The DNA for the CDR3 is TGCAGCGTTGAGGAGAACTCCTACGAGCAGTACTTC. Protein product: CSVEENSYEQYF.

CDR3 loop: CASSPMGGAGNTEAFF. CDR3 nucleotides: TGCGCCAGCAGCCCCATGGGGGGGGCGGGAAACACTGAAGCTTTCTTT. The chain uses TRBV4-1 and TRBJ1-1; weak D call: TRBD1 (6 bases). The V and J ends lost 4 bases and 2 bases respectively, with 17 bases between them. Germline V lookup: CDR1 MGHRA, CDR2 YSYEKL. This CDR3 is built from 16 residues.

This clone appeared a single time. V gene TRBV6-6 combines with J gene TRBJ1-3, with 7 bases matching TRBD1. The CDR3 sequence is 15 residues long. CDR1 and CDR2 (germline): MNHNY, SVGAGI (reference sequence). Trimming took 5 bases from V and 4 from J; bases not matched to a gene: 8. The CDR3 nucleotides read TGTGCCAGCAGTGAGACGACAGGGACAGGAAACACCATATATTTT. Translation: CASSETTGTGNTIYF.

In nucleotides, the CDR3 is TGTGCCAGCAGCAAAACAGGGGTAAACGAGCAGTACTTC. It yields the protein CASSKTGVNEQYF. This chain connects TRBV21-1 to TRBJ2-7; the table's D call of TRBD1 was not tested on the DNA. TRBV21-1 is assigned pseudogene status. The CDR3 is 13 amino acids.